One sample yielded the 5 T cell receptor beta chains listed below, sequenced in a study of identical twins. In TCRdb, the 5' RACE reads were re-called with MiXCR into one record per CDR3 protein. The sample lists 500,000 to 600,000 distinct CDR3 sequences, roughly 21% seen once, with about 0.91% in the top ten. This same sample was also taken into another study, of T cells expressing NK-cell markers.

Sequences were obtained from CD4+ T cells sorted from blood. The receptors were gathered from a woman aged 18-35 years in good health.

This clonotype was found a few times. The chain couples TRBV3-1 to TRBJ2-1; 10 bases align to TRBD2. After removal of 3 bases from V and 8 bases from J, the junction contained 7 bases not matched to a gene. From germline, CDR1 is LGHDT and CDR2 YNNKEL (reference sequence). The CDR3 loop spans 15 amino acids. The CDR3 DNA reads TGTGCCAGCAGCCATCTAGCGGGGGCGGGGTATGAGCAGTTCTTC. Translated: CASSHLAGAGYEQFF.

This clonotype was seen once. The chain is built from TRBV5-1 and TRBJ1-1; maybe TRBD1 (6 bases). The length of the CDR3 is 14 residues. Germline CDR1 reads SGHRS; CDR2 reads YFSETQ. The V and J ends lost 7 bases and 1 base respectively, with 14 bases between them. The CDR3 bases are TGCGCCAGCCGTACAGGGCTCGCGAACACTGAAGCTTTCTTT. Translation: CASRTGLANTEAFF. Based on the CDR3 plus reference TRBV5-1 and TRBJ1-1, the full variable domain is KAGVTQTPRYLIKTRGQQVTLSCSPISGHRSVSWYQQTPGQGLQFLFEYFSETQRNKGNFPGRFSGRQFSNSRSEMNVSTLELGDSALYLCASRTGLANTEAFFGQGTRLTVV.

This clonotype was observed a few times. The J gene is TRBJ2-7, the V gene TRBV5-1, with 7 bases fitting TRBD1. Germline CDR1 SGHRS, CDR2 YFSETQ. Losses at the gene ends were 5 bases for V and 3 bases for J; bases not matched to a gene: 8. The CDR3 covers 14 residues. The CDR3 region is CASSQQGLNYEQYF. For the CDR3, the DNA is TGCGCCAGCAGTCAACAGGGGTTGAACTACGAGCAGTACTTC. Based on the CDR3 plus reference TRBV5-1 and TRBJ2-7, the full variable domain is KAGVTQTPRYLIKTRGQQVTLSCSPISGHRSVSWYQQTPGQGLQFLFEYFSETQRNKGNFPGRFSGRQFSNSRSEMNVSTLELGDSALYLCASSQQGLNYEQYFGPGTRLTVT.

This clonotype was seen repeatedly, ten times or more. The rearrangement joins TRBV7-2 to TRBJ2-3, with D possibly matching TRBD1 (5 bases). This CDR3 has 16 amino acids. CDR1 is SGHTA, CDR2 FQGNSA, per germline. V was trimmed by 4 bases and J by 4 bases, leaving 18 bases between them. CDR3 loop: CASSSPLRQGPDTQYF. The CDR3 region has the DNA TGTGCCAGCAGCTCCCCCTTGAGGCAGGGCCCAGATACGCAGTATTTT.

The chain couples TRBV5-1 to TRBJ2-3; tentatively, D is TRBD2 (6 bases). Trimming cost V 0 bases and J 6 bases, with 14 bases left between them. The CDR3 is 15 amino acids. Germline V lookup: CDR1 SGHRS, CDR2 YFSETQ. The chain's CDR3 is CASSLVGGPVDTQYF. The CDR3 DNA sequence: TGCGCCAGCAGCTTGGTCGGAGGGCCCGTGGATACGCAGTATTTT.